This TCR beta chain is from a study of beta chain features in type 1 diabetes. In this sample, this clone turned up a few times. Investigators reverse transcribed all isolated RNA, so they sequenced expressed TCRB transcripts. The repertoire was sequenced with immunoSEQ multiplex PCR; TCRdb's copy has only in-frame clones and lacks some. The sample carries under 300,000 clones, about 30% recorded once. The CDR3 loop spans 14 amino acids. Germline values: CDR1 SGHRS, CDR2 YFSETQ. The V and J ends lost 4 bases and 10 bases, in that order; junction bases with no gene match: 4. The sample was central memory CD4+ T cells from blood. This receptor was identified in a man aged 30 to 45 in good health. The chain combines TRBV5-1 with TRBJ2-1, with 14 bases matching TRBD2. In DNA, the CDR3 is TGCGCCAGCAGCCCGCGGACTAGCGGGGGGGAGCAGTTCTTC. This gives the protein CASSPRTSGGEQFF.